The 17 T cell receptor beta chains below were found in one sample sequenced in a study of shared clonotypes between healthy human individuals. TCRdb's copy holds only in-frame clones and misses some; the assay was immunoSEQ multiplex PCR. The sample records over a million clones, around 78% being singletons. The specimen sequenced was memory CD4+ T cells from PBMCs. Described subset: CD45RA-negative fraction. The receptors derive from a man aged 18 to 30 in good health. Some clones in this sample may be carry-over from other donors' samples.

The chain couples TRBV2 to TRBJ2-5; D is ambiguous. Per germline, CDR1 SNHLY and CDR2 FYNNEI. Trimming shortened V by 6 bases and J by 5 bases, and 7 bases separated the two germline ends. The CDR3 is made up of 11 amino acids. CDR3 DNA: TGTGCCAGCAGAACCCGGGAGACCCAGTACTTC. Translated, it gives CASRTRETQYF.

The gene calls are TRBV7-3 and TRBJ2-3; 12 positions agree with TRBD2. CDR3 length equals 14 residues. Germline CDR1 reads SGHTA; CDR2 reads FQGTGA. V trimming: 2 bases; J trimming: 11 bases; junction bases outside the gene matches: 5. CDR3 DNA sequence: TGTGCCAGCAGCTTAGAAGCTAGCGGGAGGGTGCAGTATTTT. It translates to CASSLEASGRVQYF.

With respect to this clone: The same CDR3 also results from other DNA sequences found in this sample. The genes are TRBV4-1 and TRBJ1-4, with D tentatively TRBD1 (5 bases). This CDR3 is built from 16 residues. Germline V gene lookup returns CDR1 MGHRA and CDR2 YSYEKL. Trimming took off 0 bases at V and 7 bases at J, with 15 bases between the two ends. CDR3 amino acids: CASSQDLGAPGEKLFF. CDR3 sequence (DNA): TGCGCCAGCAGCCAAGATCTAGGGGCTCCGGGTGAAAAACTGTTTTTT.

This clone was counted at least ten times. V and J are TRBV4-2 and TRBJ2-7, with D possibly being TRBD1 (5 bases). The CDR3 extends over 17 amino acids. The germline V and J ends were trimmed by 0 bases and 0 bases, with 15 bases remaining between them. Germline-derived CDR1 and CDR2 are LGHNA and YNFKEQ. In DNA form, the CDR3 reads TGTGCCAGCAGCCAAGAAGGTTGGCAGGGAAACTCCTACGAGCAGTACTTC. Amino acid sequence: CASSQEGWQGNSYEQYF.

This clone came up once. Being one base from a much bigger clone, this may be a read error. The chain combines TRBV2 with TRBJ1-4, with D possibly matching TRBD1 (6 bases). Germline CDR1 and CDR2: SNHLY and FYNNEI. Between the trimmed V and J ends, which lost 5 bases and 5 bases, there was a span of 15 bases. CDR3 length equals 15 residues. The CDR3 DNA sequence: TGTGCCAGCAGTCTCGAAACAGGGAGGAATGAAAAACTGTTTTTT. Its protein is CASSLETGRNEKLFF.

The rearrangement uses TRBV30 and TRBJ2-3; D call uncertain. The CDR3 sequence is 15 residues long. V lost 4 bases to trimming and J lost 2 bases, with 16 bases between them. Germline CDR1 reads GTSNPN; CDR2 reads SVGIG (reference sequence). The CDR3 reads CAWTLLSHDTDTQYF. The CDR3 region has the DNA TGTGCCTGGACGTTGCTAAGCCACGACACAGATACGCAGTATTTT.

This chain links TRBV7-9 with TRBJ1-3, with D hard to call. Germline CDR1 and CDR2: SEHNR and FQNEAQ (reference sequence). Trimming cost V 8 bases and J 4 bases, with 12 bases left between them. The length of the CDR3 is 13 residues. CDR3 in DNA: TGTGCCAGCGTTTTATCGGTGGGAAACACCATATATTTT. Protein: CASVLSVGNTIYF.

This clone was counted between two and nine times. The chain recombines TRBV5-1 with TRBJ2-2; D unresolved. Trimming left V 4 bases short and J 5 bases short, with 30 bases between. Germline V gives CDR1 SGHRS, CDR2 YFSETQ. The CDR3 length is 20 residues. CDR3 amino acids: CASSPQGGPIGPKGTGELFF. The CDR3 DNA follows: TGCGCCAGCAGCCCTCAAGGTGGCCCCATTGGTCCCAAAGGAACCGGGGAGCTGTTTTTT.

Written as DNA, the CDR3 is TGTGCCAGCAGTGACCGGGGGGTAACTAATGAAAAACTGTTTTTT. Residues: CASSDRGVTNEKLFF. The gene calls are TRBV2 and TRBJ1-4; TRBD1 might be the D (5 bases). The CDR3 consists of 15 residues. Per the germline V gene, CDR1 is SNHLY and CDR2 is FYNNEI. V shed 3 bases and J shed 1 base, with 9 bases lying between them.

The gene calls are TRBV20-1 and TRBJ1-2; D remains unclear. Germline CDR1 and CDR2: DFQATT and SNEGSKA (reference sequence). This CDR3 comprises 10 residues. V was pared by 3 bases and J by 13 bases, with 12 bases between. The CDR3 sequence is CSASWQAGTF. CDR3 nucleotide sequence: TGCAGTGCTAGTTGGCAGGCCGGCACCTTC.

The CDR3 DNA is TGTGCCTGGAGGGGGCGGAGGGGCGACCGAGAAGCTTTCTTT. This translates into CAWRGRRGDREAFF. This chain joins TRBV30 and TRBJ1-1, with D maybe TRBD1 (5 bases). The CDR3 is 14 amino acids. V lost 3 bases and J lost 8, with 19 bases in between. Germline loops: CDR1 GTSNPN, CDR2 SVGIG (reference sequence).

CDR3 region: CAISESLGREAPEQYF. CDR3 coding DNA: TGTGCCATCAGTGAGTCCCTAGGGCGGGAGGCCCCCGAGCAGTACTTC. V is TRBV10-3 and J is TRBJ2-7; 8 bases match TRBD2. V was pared by 0 bases and J by 6 bases, with 10 bases of the junction left unmatched. CDR1 and CDR2 from the germline V gene are ENHRY and SYGVKD. The CDR3 has 16 residues.

The genes are TRBV11-2 and TRBJ2-7; D remains unclear. V was clipped by 5 bases and J by 6 bases, with 23 bases between them. CDR3 length equals 16 residues. Per the germline V gene, CDR1 is SGHAT and CDR2 is FQNNGV. In DNA, the CDR3 is TGTGCCAGCAGCACCCGTCGGACGTCCGATTGGGGCGAGCAGTACTTC. This codes for CASSTRRTSDWGEQYF.

This clone was counted a few times. The sample has other DNA sequences that encode this CDR3 too. The chain is built from TRBV7-3 and TRBJ1-1; TRBD1 is a possible D gene (6 bases). Trimming cost V 2 bases and J 4 bases, with 8 bases left between them. Germline V gene lookup returns CDR1 SGHTA and CDR2 FQGTGA. The CDR3 runs to 13 residues. Here the CDR3 DNA reads TGTGCCAGCAGCTTATTAGGGGGCACTGAAGCTTTCTTT. Protein: CASSLLGGTEAFF. The full variable domain, completed using reference TRBV7-3 and TRBJ1-1, is GAGVSQTPSNKVTEKGKYVELRCDPISGHTALYWYRQSLGQGPEFLIYFQGTGAADDSGLPNDRFFAVRPEGSVSTLKIQRTERGDSAVYLCASSLLGGTEAFFGQGTRLTVV.

For this clone: Other DNA sequences in the same sample also yield this CDR3. The chain links TRBV18 to TRBJ2-3, with D perhaps TRBD1 or TRBD2 (5 bases each). CDR3 length: 14 amino acids. CDR1 and CDR2 (germline): KGHSH, LQKENI. Trimming cost V 2 bases and J 1 base, with 7 bases left between them. CDR3 sequence reads: CASSPRGGTDTQYF. The CDR3 DNA follows: TGTGCCAGCTCACCAAGGGGAGGCACAGATACGCAGTATTTT.

The gene calls are TRBV9 and TRBJ2-7; D unresolved. The V end was cut by 3 bases, the J end by 6 bases, with 16 bases between. This CDR3 has 14 residues. Germline V gene sequence: CDR1 SGDLS, CDR2 YYNGEE. DNA of the CDR3: TGTGCCAGCAGCGCGGACGCCCCATCAGGCGAGCAGTACTTC. Its protein is CASSADAPSGEQYF.

The chain has TRBV19 and TRBJ1-5, with no clear D. The CDR3 length is 15 residues. CDR1 and CDR2 from the germline V gene are LNHDA and SQIVND (reference sequence). The V gene lost 6 bases and the J gene lost 3 bases, with 15 bases spanning the gap. CDR3 residues: CASSIPGWANQPQHF. The CDR3 coding sequence is TGTGCCAGTAGCATTCCGGGGTGGGCCAATCAGCCCCAGCATTTT.